This T cell receptor (beta chain) emerged from a study of blood T cell repertoires in COVID-19. Germline values: CDR1 SQVTM, CDR2 ANQGSEA. The CDR3 is 16 amino acids. V was pared by 1 base and J by 5 bases, with 5 bases of the junction left unmatched. Sequencing was performed with immunoSEQ multiplex PCR; in TCRdb, only in-frame clones are kept and a portion is missing. This sample has 20,000 to 25,000 clones, with around 86% found just once. This TCR came from a human donor with active COVID-19. The donor label of this sample is uncertain. Material: peripheral blood. The chain recombines TRBV29-1 with TRBJ2-3, with 14 bases matching TRBD2. CDR3 sequence: CSVEAGTSGGRDTQYF. DNA of the CDR3: TGCAGCGTTGAAGCCGGGACTAGCGGGGGAAGAGATACGCAGTATTTT.